The T cell receptor beta chain described here comes from a study of lung T cells in sarcoidosis with Löfgren's syndrome. Across the whole study: Löfgren's syndrome patients were the main repertoire analysis focus. Study conclusions and caveats: Multiple Löfgren's syndrome patients reportedly shared TRAV12-1 and TRBV2 CDR3 motifs. The most expanded V genes in Löfgren's patients were reportedly TRAV12-1 and TRBV2.

This clonotype was seen repeatedly, ten times or more. Antigen unknown. CDR1 and CDR2 from the germline V gene are ENHRY and SYGVKD. The ends lost 9 bases at V and 0 bases at J; junction bases unmatched: 1. The CDR3 has 13 amino acids. TCRdb fed the reads into MiXCR, producing one record per CDR3 protein. The sample has approximately 19,000 distinct CDR3 sequences; roughly 22% are singletons. The chain combines TRBV10-3 with TRBJ2-3, with 9 positions matching TRBD1. Sequencing was carried out using CD4+ T cells from PBMCs. The clonotype comes from a human donor with sarcoidosis (Löfgren's syndrome or another form), or a control subject (not recorded which). The CDR3 DNA is TGTGCCATTGGGACAGGGAGCACAGATACGCAGTATTTT. As protein: CAIGTGSTDTQYF.